This T cell receptor beta chain was identified in a study of control samples from healthy donors and cancer patients. The CDR3 totals 13 residues. The ends were cut back, 2 bases at V and 2 bases at J, with 1 base in the middle. The repertoire was sequenced with immunoSEQ multiplex PCR; TCRdb's copy has only in-frame clones and lacks some. The profile covers about 170,000 clones, with 91% appearing a single time and 1.5% taken by the ten largest. This sequence was found in a woman aged 30 to 39 in good health. The specimen sequenced was blood. The J gene is TRBJ1-6, the V gene TRBV12-3 or TRBV12-4, with unresolved D. CDR3 nucleotides: TGTGCCAGCAGTTTAACCTATAATTCACCCCTCCACTTT. Protein: CASSLTYNSPLHF.